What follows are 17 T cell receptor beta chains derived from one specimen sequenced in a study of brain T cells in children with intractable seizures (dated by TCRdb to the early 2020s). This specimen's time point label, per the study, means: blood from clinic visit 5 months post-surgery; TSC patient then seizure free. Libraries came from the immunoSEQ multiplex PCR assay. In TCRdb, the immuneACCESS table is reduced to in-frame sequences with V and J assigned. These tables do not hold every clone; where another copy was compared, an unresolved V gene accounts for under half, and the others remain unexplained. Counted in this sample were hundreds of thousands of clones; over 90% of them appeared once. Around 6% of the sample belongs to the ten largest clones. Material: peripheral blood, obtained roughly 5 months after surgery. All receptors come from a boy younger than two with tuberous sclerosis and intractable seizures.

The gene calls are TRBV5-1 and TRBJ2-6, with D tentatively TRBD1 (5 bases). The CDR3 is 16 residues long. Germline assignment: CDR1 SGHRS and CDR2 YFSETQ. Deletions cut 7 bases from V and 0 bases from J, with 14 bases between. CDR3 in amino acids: CASRPTGTSGANVLTF. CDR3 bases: TGCGCCAGCCGGCCTACAGGAACCTCTGGGGCCAACGTCCTGACTTTC. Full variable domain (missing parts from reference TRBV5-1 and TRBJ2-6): KAGVTQTPRYLIKTRGQQVTLSCSPISGHRSVSWYQQTPGQGLQFLFEYFSETQRNKGNFPGRFSGRQFSNSRSEMNVSTLELGDSALYLCASRPTGTSGANVLTFGAGSRLTVL.

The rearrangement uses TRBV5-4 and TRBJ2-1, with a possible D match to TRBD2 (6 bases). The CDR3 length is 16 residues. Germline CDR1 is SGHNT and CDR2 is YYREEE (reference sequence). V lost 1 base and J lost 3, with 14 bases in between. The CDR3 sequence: CASSLPRAGSYNEQFF. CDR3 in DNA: TGTGCCAGCAGCTTGCCACGGGCGGGGAGCTACAATGAGCAGTTCTTC.

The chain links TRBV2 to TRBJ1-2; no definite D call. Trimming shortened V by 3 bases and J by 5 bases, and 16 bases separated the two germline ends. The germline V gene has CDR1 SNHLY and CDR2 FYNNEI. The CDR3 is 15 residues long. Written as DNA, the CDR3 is TGTGCCAGCAGTGAGGAGACAAGGTTTGATTATGGCTACACCTTC. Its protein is CASSEETRFDYGYTF.

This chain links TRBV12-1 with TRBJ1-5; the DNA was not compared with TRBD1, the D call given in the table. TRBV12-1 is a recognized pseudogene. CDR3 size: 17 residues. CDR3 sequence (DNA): TGTGCCAGCAGCGACCGGGACAGGGGGTTTCGCAATCAGCCCCAGCATTTT. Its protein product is CASSDRDRGFRNQPQHF.

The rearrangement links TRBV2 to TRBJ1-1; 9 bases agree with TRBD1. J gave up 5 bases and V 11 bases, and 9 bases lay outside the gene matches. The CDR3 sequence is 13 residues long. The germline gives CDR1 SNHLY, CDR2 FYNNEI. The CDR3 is CAGKQGAWTEAFF. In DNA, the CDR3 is TGTGCCGGGAAACAGGGGGCTTGGACTGAAGCTTTCTTT.

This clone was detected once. Here the CDR3 reads CASSIGGSGGETQYF. CDR3 nucleotides: TGTGCCAGTAGTATAGGAGGGAGTGGTGGCGAGACCCAGTACTTC. V gene TRBV19 combines with J gene TRBJ2-5; the D gene is possibly TRBD2 (5 bases). This CDR3 has 15 amino acids. Germline V gene sequence: CDR1 LNHDA, CDR2 SQIVND (reference sequence). V lost 1 base to trimming and J lost 5 bases, with 14 bases between them.

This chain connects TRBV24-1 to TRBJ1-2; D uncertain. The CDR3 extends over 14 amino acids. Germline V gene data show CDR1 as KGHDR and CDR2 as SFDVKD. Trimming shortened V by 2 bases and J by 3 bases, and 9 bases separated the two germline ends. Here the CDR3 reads CATSDYSTDYGYTF. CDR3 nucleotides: TGTGCCACCAGTGATTATAGTACGGACTATGGCTACACCTTC.

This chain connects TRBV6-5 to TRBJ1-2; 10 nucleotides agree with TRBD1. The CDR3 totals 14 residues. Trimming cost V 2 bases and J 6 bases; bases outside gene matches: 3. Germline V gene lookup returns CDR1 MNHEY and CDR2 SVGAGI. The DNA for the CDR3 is TGTGCCAGCAGTTACCGACAGGGGGCCAATGGCTACACCTTC. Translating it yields CASSYRQGANGYTF.

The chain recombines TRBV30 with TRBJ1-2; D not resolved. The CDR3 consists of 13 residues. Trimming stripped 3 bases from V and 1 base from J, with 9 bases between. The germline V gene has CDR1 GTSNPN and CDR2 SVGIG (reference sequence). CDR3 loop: CAWRDTGNYGYTF. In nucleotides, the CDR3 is TGTGCCTGGAGGGATACTGGTAACTATGGCTACACCTTC.

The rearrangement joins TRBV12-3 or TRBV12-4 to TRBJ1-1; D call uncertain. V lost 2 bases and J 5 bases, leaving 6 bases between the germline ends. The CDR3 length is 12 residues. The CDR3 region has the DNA TGTGCCAGCAGTTTAAGTCTTACTGAAGCTTTCTTT. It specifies CASSLSLTEAFF.

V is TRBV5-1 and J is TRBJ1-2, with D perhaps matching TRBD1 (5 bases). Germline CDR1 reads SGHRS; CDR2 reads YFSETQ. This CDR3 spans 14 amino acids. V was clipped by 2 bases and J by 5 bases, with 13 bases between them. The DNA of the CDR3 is TGCGCCAGCAGCTTTAGTGGGGCGCGGTATGGCTACACCTTC. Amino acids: CASSFSGARYGYTF.

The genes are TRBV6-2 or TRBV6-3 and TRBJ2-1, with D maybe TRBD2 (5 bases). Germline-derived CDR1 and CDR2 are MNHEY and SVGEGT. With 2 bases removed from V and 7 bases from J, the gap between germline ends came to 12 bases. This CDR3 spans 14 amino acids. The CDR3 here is CASSYRTGWNEQFF. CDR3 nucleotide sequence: TGTGCCAGCAGTTACAGGACGGGATGGAATGAGCAGTTCTTC.

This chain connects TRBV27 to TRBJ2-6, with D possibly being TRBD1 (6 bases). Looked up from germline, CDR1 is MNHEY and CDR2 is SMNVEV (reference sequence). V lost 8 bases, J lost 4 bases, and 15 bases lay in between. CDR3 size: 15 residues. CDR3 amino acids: CASALTGLGANVLTF. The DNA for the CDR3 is TGTGCCAGCGCCCTAACAGGGCTCGGGGCCAACGTCCTGACTTTC.

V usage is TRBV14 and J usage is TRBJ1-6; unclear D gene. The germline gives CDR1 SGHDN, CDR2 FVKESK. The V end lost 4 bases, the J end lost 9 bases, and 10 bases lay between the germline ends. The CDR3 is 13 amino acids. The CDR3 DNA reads TGTGCCAGCAGCCTCCTATTGGGTTCACCCCTCCACTTT. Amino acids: CASSLLLGSPLHF. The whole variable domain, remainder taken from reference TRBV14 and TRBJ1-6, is EAGVTQFPSHSVIEKGQTVTLRCDPISGHDNLYWYRRVMGKEIKFLLHFVKESKQDESGMPNNRFLAERTGGTYSTLKVQPAELEDSGVYFCASSLLLGSPLHFGNGTRLTVT.

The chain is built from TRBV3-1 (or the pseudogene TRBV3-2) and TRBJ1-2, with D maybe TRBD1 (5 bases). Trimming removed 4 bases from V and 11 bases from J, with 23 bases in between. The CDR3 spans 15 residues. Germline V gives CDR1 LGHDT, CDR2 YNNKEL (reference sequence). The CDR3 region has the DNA TGTGCCAGCAGCCGAAGAGAGACAGCGCCTATAGGATACACCTTC. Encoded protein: CASSRRETAPIGYTF.

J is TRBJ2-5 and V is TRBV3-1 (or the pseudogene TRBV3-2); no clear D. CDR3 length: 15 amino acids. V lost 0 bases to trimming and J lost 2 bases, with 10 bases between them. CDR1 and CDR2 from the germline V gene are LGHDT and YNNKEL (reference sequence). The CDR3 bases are TGTGCCAGCAGCCAAGATCTGTCCCAGCAAGAGACCCAGTACTTC. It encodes CASSQDLSQQETQYF.

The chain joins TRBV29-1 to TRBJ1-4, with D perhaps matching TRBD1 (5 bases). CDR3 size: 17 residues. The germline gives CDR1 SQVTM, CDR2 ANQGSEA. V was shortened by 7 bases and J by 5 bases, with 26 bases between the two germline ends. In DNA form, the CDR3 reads TGCAGCGCCGCTCGGAGGACACCCGGCAGAGGGAATGAAAAACTGTTTTTT. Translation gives CSAARRTPGRGNEKLFF.